This T cell receptor (beta chain) was sequenced during a study of cytomegalovirus exposure and HLA in healthy donors. The wider study: Inside one of the first data releases sat about 85 million unique TCRs taken from HLA-typed donors. Findings and caveats of the study: Later analysis identified a missense DCLRE1C variant that was linked to TCR beta V- and J-gene trimming.

Trimming removed 5 bases from V and 5 bases from J; junction bases left unmatched: 14. CDR1 SGDLS and CDR2 YYNGEE come from the germline V gene. The CDR3 is 17 residues long. PCR amplification relied on 60 Vbeta primers (plus 13 Jbeta primers). Generated by immunoSEQ multiplex PCR, the TCRdb table keeps only in-frame clones and is missing some. The sample holds some 150,000 clones, about 80% seen once. Comments on this clone: Its antigen remains unidentified.

The receptor was derived from a woman aged 25 to 39 in good health and CMV-seronegative. The sequencing input was PBMCs. The J gene is TRBJ2-5, the V gene TRBV9; 11 bases fit TRBD2. The CDR3 here is CASSFSGGASPGETQYF. The CDR3 DNA follows: TGTGCCAGCAGTTTTAGCGGGGGGGCCTCGCCGGGGGAGACCCAGTACTTC.